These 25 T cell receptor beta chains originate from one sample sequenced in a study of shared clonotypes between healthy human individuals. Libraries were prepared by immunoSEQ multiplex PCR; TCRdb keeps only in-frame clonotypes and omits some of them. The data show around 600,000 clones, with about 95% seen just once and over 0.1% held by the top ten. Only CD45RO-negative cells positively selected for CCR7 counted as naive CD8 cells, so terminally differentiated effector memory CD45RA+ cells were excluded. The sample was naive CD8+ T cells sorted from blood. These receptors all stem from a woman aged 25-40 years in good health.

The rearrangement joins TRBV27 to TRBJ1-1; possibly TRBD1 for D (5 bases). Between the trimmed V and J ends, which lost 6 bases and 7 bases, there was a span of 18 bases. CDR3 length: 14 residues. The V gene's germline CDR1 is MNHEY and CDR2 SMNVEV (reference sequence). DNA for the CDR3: TGTGCCAGCAGCTTTGGGACGCCCGTAGGTGAAGCTTTCTTT. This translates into CASSFGTPVGEAFF.

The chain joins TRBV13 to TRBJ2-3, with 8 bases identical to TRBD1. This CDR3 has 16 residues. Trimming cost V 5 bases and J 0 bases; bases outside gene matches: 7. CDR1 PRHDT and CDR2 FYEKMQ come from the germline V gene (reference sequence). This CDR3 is CASSAYRGSSTDTQYF. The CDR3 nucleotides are TGTGCCAGCAGCGCCTACAGGGGGTCGAGCACAGATACGCAGTATTTT.

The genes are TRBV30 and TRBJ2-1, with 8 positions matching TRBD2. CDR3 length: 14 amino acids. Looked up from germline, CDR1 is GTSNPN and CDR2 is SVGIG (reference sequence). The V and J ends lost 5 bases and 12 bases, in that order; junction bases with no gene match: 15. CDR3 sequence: CAWGRGGGGSVQFF. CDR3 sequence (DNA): TGTGCCTGGGGCAGGGGAGGCGGGGGGTCAGTGCAGTTCTTC.

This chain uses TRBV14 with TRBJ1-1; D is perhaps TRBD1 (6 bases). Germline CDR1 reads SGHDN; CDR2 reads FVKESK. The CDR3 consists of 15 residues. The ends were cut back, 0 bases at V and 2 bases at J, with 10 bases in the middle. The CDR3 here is CASSQDSRGNTEAFF. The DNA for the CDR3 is TGTGCCAGCAGCCAAGATTCCAGGGGAAACACTGAAGCTTTCTTT.

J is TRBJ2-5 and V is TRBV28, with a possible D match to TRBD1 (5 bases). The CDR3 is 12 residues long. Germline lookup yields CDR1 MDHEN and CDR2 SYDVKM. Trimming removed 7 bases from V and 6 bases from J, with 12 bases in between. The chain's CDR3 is CASTTVEKTQYF. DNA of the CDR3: TGTGCCAGCACGACAGTCGAAAAGACCCAGTACTTC.

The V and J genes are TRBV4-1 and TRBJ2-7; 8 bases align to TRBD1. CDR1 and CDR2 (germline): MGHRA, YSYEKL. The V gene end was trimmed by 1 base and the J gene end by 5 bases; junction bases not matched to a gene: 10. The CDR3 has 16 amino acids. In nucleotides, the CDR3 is TGCGCCAGCAGCCAAGTGGGGAGGACAGGGATTGACGAGCAGTACTTC. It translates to CASSQVGRTGIDEQYF.

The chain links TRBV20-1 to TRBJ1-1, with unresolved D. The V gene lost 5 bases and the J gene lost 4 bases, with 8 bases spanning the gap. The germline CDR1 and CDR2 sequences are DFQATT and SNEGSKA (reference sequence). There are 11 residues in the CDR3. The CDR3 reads CSAPIRTEAFF. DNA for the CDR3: TGCAGTGCTCCGATCCGCACTGAAGCTTTCTTT.

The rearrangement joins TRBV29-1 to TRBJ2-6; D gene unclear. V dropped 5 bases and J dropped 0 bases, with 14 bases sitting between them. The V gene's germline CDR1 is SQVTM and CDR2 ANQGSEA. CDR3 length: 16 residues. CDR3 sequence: CSVLVQAHSGANVLTF. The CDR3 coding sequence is TGCAGCGTTCTTGTGCAGGCCCACTCTGGGGCCAACGTCCTGACTTTC.

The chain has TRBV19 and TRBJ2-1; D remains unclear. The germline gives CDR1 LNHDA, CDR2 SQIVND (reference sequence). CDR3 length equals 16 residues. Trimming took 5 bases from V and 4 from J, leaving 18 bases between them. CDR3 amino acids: CASSGPMVGPYNEQFF. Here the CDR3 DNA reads TGTGCCAGTAGTGGGCCGATGGTGGGCCCTTACAATGAGCAGTTCTTC.

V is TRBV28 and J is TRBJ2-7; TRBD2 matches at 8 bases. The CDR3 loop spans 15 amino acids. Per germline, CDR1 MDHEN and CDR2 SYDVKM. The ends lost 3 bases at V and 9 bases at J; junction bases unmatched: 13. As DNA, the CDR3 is TGTGCCAGCAGTTTCCCCCGGGAGGGCACACCCGGGCAGTACTTC. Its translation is CASSFPREGTPGQYF.

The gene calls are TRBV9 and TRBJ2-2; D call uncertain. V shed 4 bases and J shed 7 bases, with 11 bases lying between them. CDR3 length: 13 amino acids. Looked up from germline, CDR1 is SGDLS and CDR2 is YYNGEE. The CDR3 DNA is TGTGCCAGCAGCCCCGCAGGAATCGGGGAGCTGTTTTTT. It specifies CASSPAGIGELFF.

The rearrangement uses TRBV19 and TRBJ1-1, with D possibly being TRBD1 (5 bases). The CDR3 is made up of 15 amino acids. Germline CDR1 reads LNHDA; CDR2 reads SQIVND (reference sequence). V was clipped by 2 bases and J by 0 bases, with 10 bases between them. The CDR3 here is CASSIKGEMNTEAFF. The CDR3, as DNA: TGTGCCAGTAGTATAAAAGGGGAGATGAACACTGAAGCTTTCTTT. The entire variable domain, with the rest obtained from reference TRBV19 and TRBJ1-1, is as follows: DGGITQSPKYLFRKEGQNVTLSCEQNLNHDAMYWYRQDPGQGLRLIYYSQIVNDFQKGDIAEGYSVSREKKESFPLTVTSAQKNPTAFYLCASSIKGEMNTEAFFGQGTRLTVV.

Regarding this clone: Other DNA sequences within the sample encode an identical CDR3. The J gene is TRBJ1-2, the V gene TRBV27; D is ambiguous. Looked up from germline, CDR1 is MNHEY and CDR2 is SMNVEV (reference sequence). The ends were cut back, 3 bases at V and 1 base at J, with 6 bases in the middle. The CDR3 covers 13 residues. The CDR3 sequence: CASSFGSNYGYTF. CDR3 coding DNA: TGTGCCAGCAGTTTTGGCAGTAACTATGGCTACACCTTC.

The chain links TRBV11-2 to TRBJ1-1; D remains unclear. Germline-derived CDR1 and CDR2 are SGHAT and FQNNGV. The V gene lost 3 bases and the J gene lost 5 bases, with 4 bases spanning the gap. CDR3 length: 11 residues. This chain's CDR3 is CASSFGTEAFF. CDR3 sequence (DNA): TGTGCCAGCAGCTTTGGAACTGAAGCTTTCTTT.

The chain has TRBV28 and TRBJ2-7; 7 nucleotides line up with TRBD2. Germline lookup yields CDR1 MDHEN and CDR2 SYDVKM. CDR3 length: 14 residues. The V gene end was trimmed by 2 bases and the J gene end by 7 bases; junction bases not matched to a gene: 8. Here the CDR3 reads CASSLVGGPREQYF. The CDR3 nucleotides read TGTGCCAGCAGTTTAGTGGGAGGGCCTAGAGAGCAGTACTTC.

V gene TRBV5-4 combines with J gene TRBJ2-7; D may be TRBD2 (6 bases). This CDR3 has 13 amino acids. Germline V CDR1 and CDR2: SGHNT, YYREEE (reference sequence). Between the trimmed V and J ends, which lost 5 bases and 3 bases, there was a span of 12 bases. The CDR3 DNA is TGTGCCAGCAGGGGAGGTGCCAGCTACGAGCAGTACTTC. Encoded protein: CASRGGASYEQYF.

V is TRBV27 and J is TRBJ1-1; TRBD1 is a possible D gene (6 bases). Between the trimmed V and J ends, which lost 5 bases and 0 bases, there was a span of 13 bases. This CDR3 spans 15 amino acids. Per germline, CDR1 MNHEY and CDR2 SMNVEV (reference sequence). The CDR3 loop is CASSPQTGLNTEAFF. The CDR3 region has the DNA TGTGCCAGCAGTCCCCAGACAGGTCTGAACACTGAAGCTTTCTTT.

In DNA form, the CDR3 reads TGTGCCAGCAGCGACACAGGGGTCGGGGCCAACGTCCTGACTTTC. Its protein product is CASSDTGVGANVLTF. This chain uses TRBV13 with TRBJ2-6, with 7 bases lining up with TRBD1. Germline V gene data show CDR1 as PRHDT and CDR2 as FYEKMQ (reference sequence). V lost 5 bases, J lost 4 bases, and 5 bases stayed unmatched. The CDR3 sequence is 15 residues long.

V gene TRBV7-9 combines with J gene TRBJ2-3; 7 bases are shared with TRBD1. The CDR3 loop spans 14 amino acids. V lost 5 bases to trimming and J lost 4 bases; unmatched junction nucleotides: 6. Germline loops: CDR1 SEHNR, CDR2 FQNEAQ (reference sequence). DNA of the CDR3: TGTGCCAGCAGCCTTGACAGGGACCCAGATACGCAGTATTTT. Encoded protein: CASSLDRDPDTQYF.

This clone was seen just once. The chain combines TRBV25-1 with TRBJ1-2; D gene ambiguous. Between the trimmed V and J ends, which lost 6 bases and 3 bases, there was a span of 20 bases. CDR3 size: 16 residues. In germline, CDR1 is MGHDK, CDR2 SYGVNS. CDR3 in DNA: TGTGCCAGCAGCAACTGGGAGGCCGCCGGGGACTATGGCTACACCTTC. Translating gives CASSNWEAAGDYGYTF.

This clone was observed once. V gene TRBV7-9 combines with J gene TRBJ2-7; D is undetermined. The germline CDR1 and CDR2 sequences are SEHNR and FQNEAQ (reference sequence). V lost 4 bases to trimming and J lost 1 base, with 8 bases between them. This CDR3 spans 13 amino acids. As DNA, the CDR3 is TGTGCCAGCAGCTCTGAGAATTCCTACGAGCAGTACTTC. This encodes CASSSENSYEQYF.

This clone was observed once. The CDR3 is CSVEYRGLAGGYEQYF. DNA for the CDR3: TGCAGCGTTGAGTACAGGGGACTAGCGGGAGGTTACGAGCAGTACTTC. The chain carries TRBV29-1 and TRBJ2-7; 15 positions agree with TRBD2. Unmatched junction bases numbered 7, after V lost 3 bases and J lost 4 bases. CDR1 is SQVTM, CDR2 ANQGSEA, per germline. The CDR3 is 16 amino acids.

The CDR3 protein is CASSFSSLGRDTEAFF. The CDR3 DNA follows: TGTGCCAGCAGCTTCAGCTCTCTAGGTAGGGACACTGAAGCTTTCTTT. The rearrangement uses TRBV13 and TRBJ1-1, with D hard to call. The length of the CDR3 is 16 residues. Germline loops: CDR1 PRHDT, CDR2 FYEKMQ (reference sequence). The V gene lost 3 bases and the J gene lost 3 bases, with 17 bases spanning the gap.

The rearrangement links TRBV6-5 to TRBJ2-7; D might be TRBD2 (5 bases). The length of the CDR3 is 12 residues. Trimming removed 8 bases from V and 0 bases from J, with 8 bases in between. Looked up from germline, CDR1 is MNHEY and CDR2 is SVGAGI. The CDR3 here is CASGRGSYEQYF. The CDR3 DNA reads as TGTGCCAGCGGCCGGGGCTCCTACGAGCAGTACTTC.

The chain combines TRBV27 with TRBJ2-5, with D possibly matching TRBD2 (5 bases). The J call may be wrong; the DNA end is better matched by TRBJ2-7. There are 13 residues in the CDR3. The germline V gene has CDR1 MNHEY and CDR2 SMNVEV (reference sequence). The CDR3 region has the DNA TGTGCCAGCAGTTTCCGGGACTCCTACGAGCAGTACTTC. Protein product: CASSFRDSYEQYF.